The table lists the clone carrying this TCR beta chain with many counts. Its antigen remains unidentified. CDR1 and CDR2 from the germline V gene are SGDLS and YYNGEE. The CDR3 is made up of 13 amino acids. V dropped 5 bases and J dropped 4 bases, with 13 bases sitting between them. The data were obtained in a study of T-cell memory formation after mild COVID-19. Study results and caveats: Later expanders leaned toward CD4+, whereas clones contracting from day 15 to 85 were balanced CD4/CD8.

A single record per CDR3 protein comes from TCRdb applying MiXCR to the 5' RACE reads. The table has 190,000 or so distinct CDR3 sequences, 20% to 25% seen once. The specimen was PBMCs or a T cell subset sorted from them (not recorded which). The V call is TRBV9, the J call TRBJ2-7; the D gene could be TRBD1 or TRBD2 (5 bases each). The receptor comes from an adult woman who had mild COVID-19 (a few samples of this study predate the infection). Cell type and time point are not known. In nucleotides, the CDR3 is TGTGCCAGCAGTCCCGGGACGGGATACGAGCAGTACTTC. It specifies CASSPGTGYEQYF. The complete variable domain, with remaining parts taken from reference TRBV9 and TRBJ2-7, reads DSGVTQTPKHLITATGQRVTLRCSPRSGDLSVYWYQQSLDQGLQFLIQYYNGEERAKGNILERFSAQQFPDLHSELNLSSLELGDSALYFCASSPGTGYEQYFGPGTRLTVT.